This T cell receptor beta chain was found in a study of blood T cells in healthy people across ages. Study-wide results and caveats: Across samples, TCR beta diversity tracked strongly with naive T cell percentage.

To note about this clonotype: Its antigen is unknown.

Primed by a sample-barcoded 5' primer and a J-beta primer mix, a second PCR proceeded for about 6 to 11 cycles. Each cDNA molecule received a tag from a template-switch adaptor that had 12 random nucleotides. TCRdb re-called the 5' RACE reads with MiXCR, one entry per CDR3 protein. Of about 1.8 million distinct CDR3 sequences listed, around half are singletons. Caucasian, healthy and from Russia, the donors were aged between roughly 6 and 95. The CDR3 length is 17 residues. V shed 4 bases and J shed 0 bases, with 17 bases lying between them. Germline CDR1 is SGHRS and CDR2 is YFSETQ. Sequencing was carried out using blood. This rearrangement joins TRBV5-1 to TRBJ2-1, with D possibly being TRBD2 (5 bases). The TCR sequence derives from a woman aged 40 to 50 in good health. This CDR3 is CASSVGVTGSSYNEQFF. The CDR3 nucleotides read TGCGCCAGCAGCGTTGGTGTGACGGGGAGCTCCTACAATGAGCAGTTCTTC.